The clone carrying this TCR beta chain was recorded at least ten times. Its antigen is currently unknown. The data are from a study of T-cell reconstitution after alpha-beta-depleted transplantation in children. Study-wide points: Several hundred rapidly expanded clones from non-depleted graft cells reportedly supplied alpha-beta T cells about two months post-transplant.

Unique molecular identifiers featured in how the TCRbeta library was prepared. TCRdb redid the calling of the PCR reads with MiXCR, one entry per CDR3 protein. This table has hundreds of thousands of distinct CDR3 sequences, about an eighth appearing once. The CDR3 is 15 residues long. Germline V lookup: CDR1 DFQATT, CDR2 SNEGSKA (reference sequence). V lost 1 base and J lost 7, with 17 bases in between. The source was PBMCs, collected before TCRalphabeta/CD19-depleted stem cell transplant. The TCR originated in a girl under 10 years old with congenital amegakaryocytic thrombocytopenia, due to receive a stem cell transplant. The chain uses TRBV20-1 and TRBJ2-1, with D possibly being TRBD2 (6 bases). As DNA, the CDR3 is TGCAGTGCTAGAGGTACGCTCGCGGGGAGGAATGAGCAGTTCTTC. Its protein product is CSARGTLAGRNEQFF.